This paragraph reports one T cell receptor beta chain. The record originates from a study of T cell changes during pregnancy in multiple sclerosis. TCRdb's table, derived via immunoSEQ multiplex PCR, lists solely in-frame clones and lacks some. The table records about 110,000 clones, approximately 90% of them present only once. This CDR3 has 15 amino acids. CDR1 is SEHNR, CDR2 FQNEAQ, per germline (reference sequence). V was clipped by 4 bases and J by 7 bases; unmatched bases: 9. This material consisted of peripheral blood, taken after pregnancy. The chain carries TRBV7-9 and TRBJ2-1, with 8 positions matching TRBD1. The sequence derives from a female donor with multiple sclerosis, enrolled in a pregnancy study. The CDR3 DNA reads as TGTGCCAGCAGCTCCGACAGGGGTTCGAGGAATGAGCAGTTCTTC. Translating gives CASSSDRGSRNEQFF.